This passage covers 27 T cell receptor beta chains from one sample sequenced in a study of shared clonotypes between healthy human individuals. Using immunoSEQ multiplex PCR, the repertoire was profiled, and TCRdb retains in-frame clones only, with some absent. The sample records about 600,000 clones, more than 95% being singletons. The sample taken for sequencing was naive CD4+ T cells sorted from blood. Subset specified: CD45RA+ positively selected. Receptor source: a woman aged 25 to 39 in good health.

The genes are TRBV2 and TRBJ2-3, with 8 bases fitting TRBD2. CDR3 length: 15 residues. V gave up 5 bases and J gave up 0 bases; unmatched junction bases: 4. Per germline, CDR1 SNHLY and CDR2 FYNNEI. CDR3 sequence (DNA): TGTGCCAGCAGTCCAGCGGGAGTCAGCACAGATACGCAGTATTTT. Its protein is CASSPAGVSTDTQYF.

The chain couples TRBV5-4 to TRBJ2-7; D may correspond to TRBD1 or TRBD2 (5 bases each). The CDR3 totals 14 residues. Trimming removed 4 bases at V and 3 bases at J, with 14 bases between. Per germline, CDR1 SGHNT and CDR2 YYREEE (reference sequence). CDR3 region: CASSRDPSNYEQYF. The CDR3 DNA sequence: TGTGCCAGCAGCCGGGACCCCAGTAACTACGAGCAGTACTTC. The full variable domain, its missing parts supplied by reference TRBV5-4 and TRBJ2-7, is ETGVTQSPTHLIKTRGQQVTLRCSSQSGHNTVSWYQQALGQGPQFIFQYYREEENGRGNFPPRFSGLQFPNYSSELNVNALELDDSALYLCASSRDPSNYEQYFGPGTRLTVT.

This chain uses TRBV7-2 with TRBJ2-3; D tentatively fits TRBD1 or TRBD2 (5 bases each). The V gene lost 2 bases and the J gene lost 2 bases, with 11 bases spanning the gap. The CDR3 has 15 amino acids. Per the germline V gene, CDR1 is SGHTA and CDR2 is FQGNSA. The CDR3 nucleotides read TGTGCCAGCAGCTTATTCCGGGGACCCACAGATACGCAGTATTTT. The encoded protein is CASSLFRGPTDTQYF. Filled out from reference TRBV7-2 and TRBJ2-3, the complete variable domain reads GAGVSQSPSNKVTEKGKDVELRCDPISGHTALYWYRQSLGQGLEFLIYFQGNSAPDKSGLPSDRFSAERTGGSVSTLTIQRTQQEDSAVYLCASSLFRGPTDTQYFGPGTRLTVL.

The rearrangement joins TRBV4-1 to TRBJ1-2; possibly TRBD1 for D (5 bases). Germline CDR1 and CDR2: MGHRA and YSYEKL. The germline V and J ends were trimmed by 2 bases and 7 bases, with 20 bases remaining between them. The CDR3 consists of 16 residues. CDR3 DNA: TGCGCCAGCAGCCAACTAACCCGAGGCAGGGAGGCTGGCTACACCTTC. Translating it yields CASSQLTRGREAGYTF.

This chain uses TRBV7-9 with TRBJ2-1; possibly TRBD2 for D (6 bases). Per the germline V gene, CDR1 is SEHNR and CDR2 is FQNEAQ (reference sequence). The CDR3 is 16 residues long. The V and J ends lost 0 bases and 5 bases respectively, with 14 bases between them. CDR3: CASSLAPFSGDNEQFF. The CDR3 DNA reads TGTGCCAGCAGCTTAGCGCCTTTTAGCGGCGACAATGAGCAGTTCTTC.

The V gene is TRBV25-1, the J gene TRBJ1-6; the match to TRBD1 covers 7 bases. Per germline, CDR1 MGHDK and CDR2 SYGVNS. The V and J ends lost 3 bases and 9 bases, in that order; junction bases with no gene match: 14. The CDR3 contains 17 residues. The CDR3 loop is CASSETQTGKRSSPLHF. The CDR3 nucleotides read TGTGCCAGCAGTGAGACCCAGACAGGGAAGAGGAGTTCACCCCTCCACTTT.

CDR3 DNA sequence: TGTGCCAGCAGCTTGGGACGGCCCGACTATGGCTACACCTTC. This gives the protein CASSLGRPDYGYTF. The chain uses TRBV5-4 and TRBJ1-2; no firm D call. The germline V and J ends were trimmed by 0 bases and 3 bases, with 9 bases remaining between them. The CDR3 loop spans 14 amino acids. Germline CDR1 reads SGHNT; CDR2 reads YYREEE (reference sequence).

V and J are TRBV7-8 and TRBJ2-2; D remains ambiguous. There are 16 residues in the CDR3. V was shortened by 1 base and J by 1 base, with 10 bases between the two germline ends. Germline CDR1 and CDR2: SGHVS and FQNEAQ. The CDR3 region has the DNA TGTGCCAGCAGCTTAGTGGAGCGCGTGAACACCGGGGAGCTGTTTTTT. It is translated as CASSLVERVNTGELFF.

The chain joins TRBV11-2 to TRBJ2-7, with D perhaps TRBD1 or TRBD2 (5 bases each). Per the germline V gene, CDR1 is SGHAT and CDR2 is FQNNGV. V gave up 4 bases and J gave up 0 bases, with 13 bases separating them. The CDR3 has 15 amino acids. The CDR3 DNA reads as TGTGCCAGCAGCTCTCCGGCAGGGACCTCCTACGAGCAGTACTTC. Its protein is CASSSPAGTSYEQYF.

The genes are TRBV29-1 and TRBJ1-1; D ambiguous. CDR1 is SQVTM, CDR2 ANQGSEA, per germline. The V and J ends lost 7 bases and 1 base respectively, with 19 bases between them. This CDR3 region has 15 residues. The CDR3 is CSAVQSVVANTEAFF. CDR3 bases: TGCAGCGCAGTTCAGTCGGTAGTGGCGAACACTGAAGCTTTCTTT.

The table lists this clone with a count of one. The rearrangement joins TRBV6-1 to TRBJ2-7; D unresolved. The ends were cut back, 1 base at V and 2 bases at J, with 9 bases in the middle. The CDR3 spans 14 residues. Germline V gene sequence: CDR1 MNHNS, CDR2 SASEGT. The CDR3 coding sequence is TGTGCCAGCAGTGAAGGCAGGTGGACCTACGAGCAGTACTTC. It codes for CASSEGRWTYEQYF.

This clone occurred a few times. This chain joins TRBV2 and TRBJ1-2, with D unclear. CDR3 size: 13 residues. Trimming cost V 0 bases and J 7 bases, with 9 bases left between them. Germline loops: CDR1 SNHLY, CDR2 FYNNEI. The CDR3: CASSEAGWSGYTF. The CDR3 DNA reads TGTGCCAGCAGTGAAGCGGGCTGGAGTGGCTACACCTTC.

The genes are TRBV10-3 and TRBJ2-7, with 9 bases matching TRBD2. The CDR3 has 14 amino acids. Trimming at V came to 5 bases and at J to 5 bases, leaving 7 bases not matched to a gene. CDR1 is ENHRY, CDR2 SYGVKD, per germline. For the CDR3, the DNA is TGTGCCATCAGTAGTCTAGCGGGAACCCACGAGCAGTACTTC. Protein product: CAISSLAGTHEQYF.

The chain joins TRBV2 to TRBJ2-7, with 11 bases lining up with TRBD2. Germline V lookup: CDR1 SNHLY, CDR2 FYNNEI. CDR3 length: 15 residues. V shed 7 bases, J shed 7 bases, and the junction held 12 bases outside the gene matches. The CDR3 is CASTGGLAGTDEQYF. The DNA for the CDR3 is TGTGCCAGCACCGGCGGACTAGCGGGTACAGATGAGCAGTACTTC. The entire variable domain, with the rest obtained from reference TRBV2 and TRBJ2-7, is as follows: EPEVTQTPSHQVTQMGQEVILRCVPISNHLYFYWYRQILGQKVEFLVSFYNNEISEKSEIFDDQFSVERPDGSNFTLKIRSTKLEDSAMYFCASTGGLAGTDEQYFGPGTRLTVT.

The V call is TRBV2, the J call TRBJ2-7; D is uncertain. Trimming pared 4 bases from V and 2 bases from J, leaving 6 bases between. This CDR3 region has 12 residues. From germline, CDR1 is SNHLY and CDR2 FYNNEI. Here the CDR3 DNA reads TGTGCCAGCAGTGCTGGGCCCTACGAGCAGTACTTC. This sequence encodes CASSAGPYEQYF.

In this sample, this clone turned up once. This chain uses TRBV2 with TRBJ1-5; no reliable D call. The CDR3 runs to 13 residues. Looked up from germline, CDR1 is SNHLY and CDR2 is FYNNEI. V lost 8 bases to trimming and J lost 7 bases, with 15 bases between them. The CDR3 region has the DNA TGTGCCAGCCGACCCGTCTTCAGCCAGCCCCAGCATTTT. Amino acid sequence: CASRPVFSQPQHF.

The chain combines TRBV7-8 with TRBJ2-7; TRBD2 matches 10 bases. Germline V gene lookup returns CDR1 SGHVS and CDR2 FQNEAQ. The trim removed 1 base at V and 6 bases at J, leaving 3 bases unmatched. The CDR3 runs to 14 residues. CDR3 DNA sequence: TGTGCCAGCAGCTTAGTCTCTAGCGGGAGCGAGCAGTACTTC. The encoded protein is CASSLVSSGSEQYF.

The chain combines TRBV19 with TRBJ2-5; 11 bases fit TRBD1. The DNA end is more similar to TRBJ2-7, so the J call may be wrong. The CDR3 runs to 15 residues. The germline V gene encodes CDR1 LNHDA and CDR2 SQIVND (reference sequence). The CDR3 DNA reads as TGTGCCAGTAGTATATCGGACAGGGGGCTCTACGAGCAGTACTTC. Encoded protein: CASSISDRGLYEQYF.

This clone was counted a single time. The chain combines TRBV7-2 with TRBJ1-4, with no clear D. The germline V gene encodes CDR1 SGHTA and CDR2 FQGNSA. The V end lost 3 bases, the J end lost 0 bases, and 5 bases lay between the germline ends. CDR3 size: 14 residues. As DNA, the CDR3 is TGTGCCAGCAGCTTGGCCTCAACTAATGAAAAACTGTTTTTT. It specifies CASSLASTNEKLFF. The full variable domain, completed using reference TRBV7-2 and TRBJ1-4, is GAGVSQSPSNKVTEKGKDVELRCDPISGHTALYWYRQSLGQGLEFLIYFQGNSAPDKSGLPSDRFSAERTGGSVSTLTIQRTQQEDSAVYLCASSLASTNEKLFFGSGTQLSVL.

This clone was seen once. The chain combines TRBV25-1 with TRBJ1-4, with D unresolved. The CDR3 length is 16 residues. In germline, CDR1 is MGHDK, CDR2 SYGVNS. Trimming stripped 5 bases from V and 7 bases from J, with 20 bases between. As DNA, the CDR3 is TGTGCCAGCAGTCCCGGATCCCGGAGGGTGGGTGAAAAACTGTTTTTT. Translating it yields CASSPGSRRVGEKLFF. Looking up the rest from reference TRBV25-1 and TRBJ1-4 gives the full variable domain: EADIYQTPRYLVIGTGKKITLECSQTMGHDKMYWYQQDPGMELHLIHYSYGVNSTEKGDLSSESTVSRIRTEHFPLTLESARPSHTSQYLCASSPGSRRVGEKLFFGSGTQLSVL.

The chain combines TRBV7-9 with TRBJ2-5, with TRBD2 matching over 13 bases. The CDR3 sequence is 15 residues long. V shed 5 bases and J 11 bases; nucleotides not matched to a gene: 11. The germline V gene has CDR1 SEHNR and CDR2 FQNEAQ (reference sequence). In DNA, the CDR3 is TGTGCCAGCAGCCGAGGGACTAGCGGGAATAGTGAGCAGTACTTC. The encoded protein is CASSRGTSGNSEQYF.

This rearrangement joins TRBV5-1 to TRBJ1-1; possibly TRBD1 for D (6 bases). The CDR3 has 12 residues. CDR1 is SGHRS, CDR2 YFSETQ, per germline. V was pared by 0 bases and J by 9 bases, with 9 bases between. CDR3 DNA sequence: TGCGCCAGCAGCTTGGAACAGGGACAAGCTTTCTTT. Encoded protein: CASSLEQGQAFF. The full variable domain, in which reference TRBV5-1 and TRBJ1-1 provide the parts outside the CDR3, is KAGVTQTPRYLIKTRGQQVTLSCSPISGHRSVSWYQQTPGQGLQFLFEYFSETQRNKGNFPGRFSGRQFSNSRSEMNVSTLELGDSALYLCASSLEQGQAFFGQGTRLTVV.

J is TRBJ1-6 and V is TRBV28, with D perhaps matching TRBD1 (6 bases). Trimming removed 5 bases at V and 7 bases at J, with 18 bases between. This CDR3 is 16 amino acids long. Germline V gene data show CDR1 as MDHEN and CDR2 as SYDVKM. CDR3 in amino acids: CASSASRGGGNSPLHF. The DNA of the CDR3 is TGTGCCAGCAGTGCCTCCCGAGGGGGGGGAAATTCACCCCTCCACTTT.

V gene TRBV27 combines with J gene TRBJ2-4, with TRBD2 matching 9 bases. Germline V gene lookup returns CDR1 MNHEY and CDR2 SMNVEV (reference sequence). The junction had 5 bases not matched to a gene; V was cut back by 5 bases and J by 0 bases. The CDR3 is 16 residues long. CDR3 DNA: TGTGCCAGCAGTCCAAGCGGGGGGCGAGCCAAAAACATTCAGTACTTC. Translated, it gives CASSPSGGRAKNIQYF.

This chain uses TRBV7-8 with TRBJ2-2; D not certain. V was pared by 0 bases and J by 5 bases, with 7 bases between. This CDR3 is 14 amino acids long. CDR1 and CDR2 (germline): SGHVS, FQNEAQ. The CDR3 loop is CASSLARRTGELFF. The CDR3 DNA reads TGTGCCAGCAGCTTAGCGCGAAGAACCGGGGAGCTGTTTTTT.

The chain recombines TRBV28 with TRBJ1-2; 7 nucleotides agree with TRBD1. V shed 4 bases and J 8 bases; nucleotides not matched to a gene: 10. The CDR3 is made up of 14 amino acids. Germline V lookup: CDR1 MDHEN, CDR2 SYDVKM. CDR3 in amino acids: CASSWGDSPLGYTF. The CDR3 DNA reads TGTGCCAGCAGTTGGGGGGACAGCCCCCTCGGCTACACCTTC.

V gene TRBV2 combines with J gene TRBJ2-1; D possibly corresponds to TRBD2 (7 bases). V dropped 6 bases and J dropped 0 bases, with 21 bases sitting between them. There are 18 residues in the CDR3. Looked up from germline, CDR1 is SNHLY and CDR2 is FYNNEI. DNA of the CDR3: TGTGCCAGCAGCCCCGGAGGGGGACTACGAAGCTCCTACAATGAGCAGTTCTTC. Its protein is CASSPGGGLRSSYNEQFF.